The clone carrying this T cell receptor beta chain was detected many times. The same CDR3 also results from other DNA sequences found in this sample. The data derive from a study of beta chain features in type 1 diabetes. Reverse transcribing all isolated RNA meant expressed TCRB transcripts were sequenced. This table comes from immunoSEQ multiplex PCR, and its TCRdb copy is limited to in-frame clones, with some not included. The table lists about 340,000 clones, approximately 8.2% of them singletons. Sequenced material: central memory CD4+ T cells from blood. This receptor was identified in a woman aged 18-29 years in good health.

CDR3 region: CASSFQGNTEAFF. CDR3 coding DNA: TGTGCCAGCAGCTTTCAGGGTAACACTGAAGCTTTCTTT. V and J are TRBV7-2 and TRBJ1-1, with a weak D call TRBD1 (5 bases). This CDR3 comprises 13 residues. Germline V CDR1 and CDR2: SGHTA, FQGNSA. The V end was cut by 3 bases, the J end by 2 bases, with 7 bases between.